This T cell receptor beta chain was sequenced for a study of cytomegalovirus exposure and HLA in healthy donors. Study-level information: In an early release, HLA-typed donors contributed some 88 million unique TCR sequences.

Amplification used 60 Vbeta primers and 13 Jbeta primers. Sequencing was performed with immunoSEQ multiplex PCR; in TCRdb, only in-frame clones are kept and a portion is missing. Of under 100,000 clones listed, about two thirds are singletons. Study-wide results and caveats: CMV serostatus was the only immune exposure information that was available.

Germline-derived CDR1 and CDR2 are SGHRS and YFSETQ. CDR3 length: 17 residues. Germline trimming cut 5 bases from V and 4 bases from J; bases unmatched to any gene: 14. Worth noting for this clone: The antigen is unknown.

The chain employs TRBV5-1 and TRBJ2-1; 8 nucleotides line up with TRBD2. The sequenced sample was PBMCs. This clonotype was sampled from a young woman in good health and CMV-seropositive. The CDR3 protein is CASSSPSLAGGYNEQFF. As DNA, the CDR3 is TGCGCCAGCAGTTCGCCATCCCTAGCGGGTGGGTACAATGAGCAGTTCTTC.